The 25 T cell receptor beta chains below all came from one sample that was sequenced in a study of shared clonotypes between healthy human individuals. Clones were sequenced by immunoSEQ multiplex PCR, and TCRdb holds only the in-frame ones, with some missing. This sample has approximately 1.5 million clones, with approximately 98.5% found just once. Sequenced material: naive CD4+ T cells sorted from blood. Indicated subset: CD45RA+ positively selected. All receptors derive from a man aged 25 to 45 in good health.

The chain recombines TRBV2 with TRBJ1-5; a possible D gene is TRBD1 (6 bases). The V gene's germline CDR1 is SNHLY and CDR2 FYNNEI. CDR3 length: 18 residues. V was pared by 7 bases and J by 2 bases, with 24 bases between. As DNA, the CDR3 is TGTGCCAGCATCGAGGGGAACGGGGGCGTCGGTGGCAATCAGCCCCAGCATTTT. This gives the protein CASIEGNGGVGGNQPQHF.

The V call is TRBV9, the J call TRBJ2-1, with a possible D match to TRBD2 (5 bases). CDR3 length: 16 amino acids. The V gene's germline CDR1 is SGDLS and CDR2 YYNGEE. V shed 3 bases and J shed 0 bases, with 13 bases lying between them. As DNA, the CDR3 is TGTGCCAGCAGCGCAAGCATAGCGCGCTCCTACAATGAGCAGTTCTTC. Translating gives CASSASIARSYNEQFF.

The V and J genes are TRBV5-4 and TRBJ2-7; D is undetermined. The CDR3 loop spans 14 amino acids. The V gene lost 4 bases and the J gene lost 3 bases, with 14 bases spanning the gap. CDR1 is SGHNT and CDR2 is YYREEE in the germline V gene (reference sequence). The CDR3 DNA is TGTGCCAGCAGCGACCCAAATAGAGGCTACGAGCAGTACTTC. Translation gives CASSDPNRGYEQYF.

This chain connects TRBV18 to TRBJ2-1, with D hard to call. From germline, CDR1 is KGHSH and CDR2 LQKENI. V was pared by 3 bases and J by 7 bases, with 7 bases between. This CDR3 region has 12 residues. CDR3: CASSPVWNEQFF. CDR3 DNA sequence: TGTGCCAGCTCACCCGTGTGGAATGAGCAGTTCTTC.

This clone has a single count. The rearrangement uses TRBV7-3 and TRBJ2-1; 8 bases align to TRBD1. This CDR3 is built from 15 residues. V lost 2 bases and J lost 6; bases outside the gene matches: 6. Germline CDR1 SGHTA, CDR2 FQGTGA. This chain's CDR3 is CASSLGRGLSNEQFF. DNA of the CDR3: TGTGCCAGCAGCTTAGGCAGGGGGCTAAGCAATGAGCAGTTCTTC.

The CDR3 DNA follows: TGTGCCATCAGTGAGACAGGGACAGGGTCAGCCTGGGGGACTGAAGCTTTCTTT. Amino acid sequence: CAISETGTGSAWGTEAFF. This chain connects TRBV10-3 to TRBJ1-1; 9 nucleotides line up with TRBD1. CDR3 length: 18 amino acids. V was pared by 2 bases and J by 5 bases, with 15 bases of the junction left unmatched. The germline gives CDR1 ENHRY, CDR2 SYGVKD.

The chain employs TRBV5-1 and TRBJ2-7; TRBD2 aligns across 7 bases. The germline CDR1 and CDR2 sequences are SGHRS and YFSETQ. The V and J ends lost 0 bases and 1 base, in that order; junction bases with no gene match: 7. CDR3 length equals 16 residues. The CDR3 bases are TGCGCCAGCAGCTTGGTAGTAGCGGGCCCTTCCTACGAGCAGTACTTC. Its translation is CASSLVVAGPSYEQYF.

The rearrangement uses TRBV30 and TRBJ2-7; D is undetermined. This CDR3 region has 12 residues. Germline V CDR1 and CDR2: GTSNPN, SVGIG (reference sequence). Trimming removed 1 base from V and 6 bases from J, with 10 bases in between. CDR3 sequence: CAWSDPTPEQYF. The CDR3 coding sequence is TGTGCCTGGAGTGACCCGACCCCCGAGCAGTACTTC.

The chain links TRBV5-1 to TRBJ2-1; TRBD1 matches at 9 bases. There are 15 residues in the CDR3. Germline V gene data show CDR1 as SGHRS and CDR2 as YFSETQ. V was pared by 0 bases and J by 8 bases, with 6 bases of the junction left unmatched. The chain's CDR3 is CASSLVGTGFDEQFF. The CDR3, as DNA: TGCGCCAGCAGCTTGGTCGGGACAGGGTTTGATGAGCAGTTCTTC.

The chain recombines TRBV18 with TRBJ2-2; TRBD1 agrees at 7 bases. The junction had 7 bases not matched to a gene; V was cut back by 3 bases and J by 3 bases. The length of the CDR3 is 16 residues. Per germline, CDR1 KGHSH and CDR2 LQKENI. CDR3 sequence reads: CASSPIQGLDTGELFF. CDR3 DNA: TGTGCCAGCTCACCGATACAGGGGTTGGACACCGGGGAGCTGTTTTTT.

This chain links TRBV25-1 with TRBJ2-1; 10 bases are shared with TRBD1. J lost 5 bases, V lost 2 bases, and 3 bases had no gene match. Germline assignment: CDR1 MGHDK and CDR2 SYGVNS. CDR3 length: 15 residues. CDR3 sequence: CASSEPGTGDNEQFF. The CDR3 DNA reads TGTGCCAGCAGTGAACCCGGGACAGGGGACAATGAGCAGTTCTTC.

The chain links TRBV30 to TRBJ2-1; 15 bases are a match to TRBD2. The CDR3 has 13 amino acids. CDR1 is GTSNPN, CDR2 SVGIG, per germline (reference sequence). J lost 9 bases, V lost 3 bases, and 0 bases had no gene match. CDR3 sequence (DNA): TGTGCCTGGAGGGGACTAGCGGGAGGTGAGCAGTTCTTC. It specifies CAWRGLAGGEQFF. Looking up the rest from reference TRBV30 and TRBJ2-1 gives the full variable domain: SQTIHQWPATLVQPVGSPLSLECTVEGTSNPNLYWYRQAAGRGLQLLFYSVGIGQISSEVPQNLSASRPQDRQFILSSKKLLLSDSGFYLCAWRGLAGGEQFFGPGTRLTVL.

The chain carries TRBV7-2 and TRBJ2-2; 9 bases fit TRBD2. This CDR3 has 15 residues. Germline V gene sequence: CDR1 SGHTA, CDR2 FQGNSA. Germline trimming cut 5 bases from V and 0 bases from J; bases unmatched to any gene: 1. The CDR3 bases are TGTGCCAGCAGCCCTAGCGGGGCGAACACCGGGGAGCTGTTTTTT. It translates to CASSPSGANTGELFF.

The genes are TRBV9 and TRBJ2-3, with 11 bases lining up with TRBD2. The V segment lost 4 bases and the J segment 6 bases; nucleotides outside the gene matches: 7. Germline V gene data show CDR1 as SGDLS and CDR2 as YYNGEE. The CDR3 spans 15 residues. The CDR3 sequence: CASSSSSGRFDTQYF. CDR3 in DNA: TGTGCCAGCAGCTCCTCTAGCGGGAGGTTCGATACGCAGTATTTT.

The V and J genes are TRBV11-2 and TRBJ1-5, with D maybe TRBD1 (6 bases). Germline lookup yields CDR1 SGHAT and CDR2 FQNNGV. The CDR3 runs to 14 residues. The V and J ends lost 5 bases and 4 bases respectively, with 12 bases between them. The CDR3 DNA reads as TGTGCCAGCAGCCGCGGAGGGGGGAATCAGCCCCAGCATTTT. Amino acid sequence: CASSRGGGNQPQHF.

This clone was detected a few times. The chain is built from TRBV7-9 and TRBJ2-3; no clear D gene. Trimming took 5 bases from V and 3 from J, leaving 0 bases between them. Germline lookup yields CDR1 SEHNR and CDR2 FQNEAQ (reference sequence). The CDR3 is 10 residues long. The CDR3 DNA reads TGTGCCAGCAGCACAGATACGCAGTATTTT. The encoded protein is CASSTDTQYF.

The DNA for the CDR3 is TGTGCCAGCTACCCTGGCCGGGACAATGGCTACACCTTC. It translates to CASYPGRDNGYTF. The chain is built from TRBV30 and TRBJ1-2, with D tentatively TRBD1 (6 bases). Trimming removed 8 bases at V and 6 bases at J, with 19 bases between. Looked up from germline, CDR1 is GTSNPN and CDR2 is SVGIG (reference sequence). This CDR3 region has 13 residues.

The V call is TRBV18, the J call TRBJ2-2, with D uncertain. The CDR3 length is 16 residues. In germline, CDR1 is KGHSH, CDR2 LQKENI. Trimming left V 5 bases short and J 0 bases short, with 13 bases between. CDR3 sequence reads: CASSSQDRANTGELFF. For the CDR3, the DNA is TGTGCCAGCTCATCCCAGGACCGCGCGAACACCGGGGAGCTGTTTTTT.

The chain carries TRBV5-6 and TRBJ1-1, with D possibly TRBD1 on 5 matching bases. The germline V gene encodes CDR1 SGHDT and CDR2 YYEEEE. The CDR3 has 14 residues. Trimming removed 4 bases from V and 0 bases from J, with 10 bases in between. The chain's CDR3 is CASSEGPMNTEAFF. For the CDR3, the DNA is TGTGCCAGCAGCGAGGGACCGATGAACACTGAAGCTTTCTTT. Full variable domain (remainder filled in from reference TRBV5-6 and TRBJ1-1): DAGVTQSPTHLIKTRGQQVTLRCSPKSGHDTVSWYQQALGQGPQFIFQYYEEEERQRGNFPDRFSGHQFPNYSSELNVNALLLGDSALYLCASSEGPMNTEAFFGQGTRLTVV.

This clone was detected once. This same CDR3 is encoded by further DNA sequences in the sample. The chain has TRBV18 and TRBJ2-1; TRBD1 matches 7 bases. The CDR3 length is 16 residues. With 1 base clipped from V and 0 bases from J, the junction kept 3 bases outside the gene matches. Looked up from germline, CDR1 is KGHSH and CDR2 is LQKENI. In DNA form, the CDR3 reads TGTGCCAGCTCACCACTAGCAGGGGGCTCCTACAATGAGCAGTTCTTC. It is translated as CASSPLAGGSYNEQFF.

The chain is built from TRBV29-1 and TRBJ2-1; D could derive from TRBD1 or TRBD2 (5 bases each). In germline, CDR1 is SQVTM, CDR2 ANQGSEA. Trimming shortened V by 2 bases and J by 8 bases, and 13 bases separated the two germline ends. The CDR3 consists of 13 residues. The CDR3 is CSVERGPDDEQFF. CDR3 nucleotides: TGCAGCGTTGAAAGGGGACCGGATGATGAGCAGTTCTTC.

V usage is TRBV5-1 and J usage is TRBJ2-5, with D possibly being TRBD1 or TRBD2 (6 bases each). The CDR3 consists of 14 residues. Germline lookup yields CDR1 SGHRS and CDR2 YFSETQ. V was clipped by 4 bases and J by 4 bases, with 14 bases between them. The CDR3 loop is CASSRIQGGETQYF. The CDR3, as DNA: TGCGCCAGCAGCAGAATACAGGGAGGAGAGACCCAGTACTTC.

V gene TRBV29-1 combines with J gene TRBJ2-1; 9 bases match TRBD2. Trimming at V came to 3 bases and at J to 1 base, leaving 4 bases not matched to a gene. This CDR3 spans 15 amino acids. Germline CDR1 and CDR2: SQVTM and ANQGSEA. CDR3 amino acids: CSVEGREGSYNEQFF. CDR3 nucleotides: TGCAGCGTTGAGGGGCGGGAGGGATCCTACAATGAGCAGTTCTTC.

This chain joins TRBV11-2 and TRBJ2-7; D is uncertain. V dropped 0 bases and J dropped 0 bases, with 15 bases sitting between them. This CDR3 contains 17 residues. CDR1 is SGHAT, CDR2 FQNNGV, per germline. The CDR3 coding sequence is TGTGCCAGCAGCTTAGATTGGCCAGGCCGAGGCTCCTACGAGCAGTACTTC. It yields the protein CASSLDWPGRGSYEQYF.

CDR3 sequence reads: CASSSGHSGNQPQHF. The DNA for the CDR3 is TGCGCCAGCAGCTCAGGACACTCGGGCAATCAGCCCCAGCATTTT. V gene TRBV5-1 combines with J gene TRBJ1-5, with D perhaps matching TRBD1 (5 bases). The CDR3 consists of 15 residues. CDR1 and CDR2 from the germline V gene are SGHRS and YFSETQ. The V end was cut by 3 bases, the J end by 2 bases, with 12 bases between.